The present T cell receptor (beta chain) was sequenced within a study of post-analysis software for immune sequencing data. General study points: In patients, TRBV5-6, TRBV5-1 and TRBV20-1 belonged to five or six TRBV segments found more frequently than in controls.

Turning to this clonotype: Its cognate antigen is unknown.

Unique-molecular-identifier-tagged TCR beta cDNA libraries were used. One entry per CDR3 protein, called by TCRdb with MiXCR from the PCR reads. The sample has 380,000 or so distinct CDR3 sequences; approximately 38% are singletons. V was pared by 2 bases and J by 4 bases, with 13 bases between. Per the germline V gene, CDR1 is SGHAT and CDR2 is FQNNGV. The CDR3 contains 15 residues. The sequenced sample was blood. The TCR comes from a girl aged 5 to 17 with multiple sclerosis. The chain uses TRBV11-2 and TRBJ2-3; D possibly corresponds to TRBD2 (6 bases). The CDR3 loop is CASSLFTGSPDTQYF. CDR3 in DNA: TGTGCCAGCAGCTTATTTACCGGGAGCCCAGATACGCAGTATTTT.